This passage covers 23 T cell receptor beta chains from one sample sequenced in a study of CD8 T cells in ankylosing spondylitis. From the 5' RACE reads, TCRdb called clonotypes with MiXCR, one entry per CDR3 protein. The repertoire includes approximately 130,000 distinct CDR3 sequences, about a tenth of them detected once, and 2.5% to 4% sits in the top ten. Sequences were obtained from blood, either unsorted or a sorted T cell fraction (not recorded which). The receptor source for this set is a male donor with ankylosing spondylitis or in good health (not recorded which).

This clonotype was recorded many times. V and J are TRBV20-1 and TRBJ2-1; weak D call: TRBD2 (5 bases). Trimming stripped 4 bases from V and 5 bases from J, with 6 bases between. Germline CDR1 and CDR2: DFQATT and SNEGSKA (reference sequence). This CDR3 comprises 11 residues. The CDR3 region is CSAIGNNEQFF. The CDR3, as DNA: TGCAGTGCTATCGGGAACAATGAGCAGTTCTTC.

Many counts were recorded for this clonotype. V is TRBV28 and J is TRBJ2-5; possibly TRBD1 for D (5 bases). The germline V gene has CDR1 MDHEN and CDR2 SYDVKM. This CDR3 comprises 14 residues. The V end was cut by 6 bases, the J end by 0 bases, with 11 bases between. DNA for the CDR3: TGTGCCAGCAGGATAGCAGGGTACCAAGAGACCCAGTACTTC. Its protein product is CASRIAGYQETQYF.

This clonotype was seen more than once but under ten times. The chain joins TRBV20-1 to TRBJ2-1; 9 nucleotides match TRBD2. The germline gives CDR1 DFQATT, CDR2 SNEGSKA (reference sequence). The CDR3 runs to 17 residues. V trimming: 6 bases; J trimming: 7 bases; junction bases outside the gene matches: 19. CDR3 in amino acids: CSADLSGSTQPGNEQFF. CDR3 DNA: TGCAGTGCCGATCTTAGCGGGAGTACCCAACCGGGAAATGAGCAGTTCTTC.

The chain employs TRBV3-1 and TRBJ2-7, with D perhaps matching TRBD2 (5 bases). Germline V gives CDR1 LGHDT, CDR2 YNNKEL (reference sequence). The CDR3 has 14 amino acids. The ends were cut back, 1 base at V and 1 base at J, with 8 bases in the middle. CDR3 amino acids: CASSQAWTSYEQYF. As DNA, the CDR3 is TGTGCCAGCAGCCAAGCATGGACTTCCTACGAGCAGTACTTC.

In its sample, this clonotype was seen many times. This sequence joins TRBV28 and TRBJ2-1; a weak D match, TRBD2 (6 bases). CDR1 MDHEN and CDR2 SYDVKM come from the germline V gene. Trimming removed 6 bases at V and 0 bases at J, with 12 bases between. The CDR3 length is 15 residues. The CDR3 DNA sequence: TGTGCCAGCAGCTCCGGGAGTTTCTCCTACAATGAGCAGTTCTTC. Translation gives CASSSGSFSYNEQFF.

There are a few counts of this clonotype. The CDR3 loop reads CASSPRGTHEQYF. As DNA, the CDR3 is TGTGCCAGCAGCCCCAGGGGAACCCACGAGCAGTACTTC. This rearrangement joins TRBV6-6 to TRBJ2-7, with D maybe TRBD1 (6 bases). CDR1 is MNHNY, CDR2 SVGAGI, per germline (reference sequence). This CDR3 is built from 13 residues. The ends were cut back, 6 bases at V and 5 bases at J, with 14 bases in the middle.

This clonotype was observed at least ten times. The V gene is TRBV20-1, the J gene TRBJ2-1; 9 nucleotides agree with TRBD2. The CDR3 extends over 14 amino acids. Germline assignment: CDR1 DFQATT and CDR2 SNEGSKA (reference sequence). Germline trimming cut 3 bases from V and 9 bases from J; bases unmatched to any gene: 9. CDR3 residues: CSARGTSRSAEQFF. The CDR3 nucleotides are TGCAGTGCTAGGGGGACTAGCAGGTCTGCTGAGCAGTTCTTC.

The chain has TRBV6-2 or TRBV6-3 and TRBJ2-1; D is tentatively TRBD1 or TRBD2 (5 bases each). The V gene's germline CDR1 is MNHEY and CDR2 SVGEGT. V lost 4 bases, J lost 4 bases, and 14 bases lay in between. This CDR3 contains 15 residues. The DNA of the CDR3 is TGTGCCAGCAGTTTGGGACCGGGCGGGTACAATGAGCAGTTCTTC. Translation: CASSLGPGGYNEQFF.

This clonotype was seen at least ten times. CDR3 in amino acids: CASSLSLTGTQYF. In nucleotides, the CDR3 is TGTGCCAGCAGCTTATCTTTAACGGGGACCCAGTACTTC. The chain joins TRBV7-9 to TRBJ2-5; the D is unclear. The CDR3 contains 13 residues. The V gene's germline CDR1 is SEHNR and CDR2 FQNEAQ (reference sequence). V was cut by 2 bases and J by 7 bases, with 11 bases left in between.

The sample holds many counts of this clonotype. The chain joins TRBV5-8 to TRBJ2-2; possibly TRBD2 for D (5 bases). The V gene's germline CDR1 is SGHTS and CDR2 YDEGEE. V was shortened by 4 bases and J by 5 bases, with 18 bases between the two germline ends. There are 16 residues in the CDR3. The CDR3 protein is CASSHLDAGLTGELFF. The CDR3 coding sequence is TGTGCCAGCAGCCACCTTGACGCGGGTCTGACCGGGGAGCTGTTTTTT.

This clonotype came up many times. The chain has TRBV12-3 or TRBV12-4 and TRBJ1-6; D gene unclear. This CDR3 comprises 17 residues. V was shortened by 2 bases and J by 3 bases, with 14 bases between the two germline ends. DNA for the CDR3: TGTGCCAGCAGTTTAAAGGAGACACCACTCTATAATTCACCCCTCCACTTT. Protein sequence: CASSLKETPLYNSPLHF.

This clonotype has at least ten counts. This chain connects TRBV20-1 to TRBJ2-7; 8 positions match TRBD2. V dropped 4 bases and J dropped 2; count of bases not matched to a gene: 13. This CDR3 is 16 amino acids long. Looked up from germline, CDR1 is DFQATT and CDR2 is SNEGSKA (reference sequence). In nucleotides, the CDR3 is TGCAGTGCTACACCCCGGGGGGATAGCGGGGCCTACGAGCAGTACTTC. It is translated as CSATPRGDSGAYEQYF.

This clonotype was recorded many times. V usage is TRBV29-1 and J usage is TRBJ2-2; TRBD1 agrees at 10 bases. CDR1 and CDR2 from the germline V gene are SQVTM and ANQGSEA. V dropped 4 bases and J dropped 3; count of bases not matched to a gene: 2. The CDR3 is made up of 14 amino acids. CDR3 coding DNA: TGCAGCGTTGCCGGGACAGGGGACACCGGGGAGCTGTTTTTT. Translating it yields CSVAGTGDTGELFF.

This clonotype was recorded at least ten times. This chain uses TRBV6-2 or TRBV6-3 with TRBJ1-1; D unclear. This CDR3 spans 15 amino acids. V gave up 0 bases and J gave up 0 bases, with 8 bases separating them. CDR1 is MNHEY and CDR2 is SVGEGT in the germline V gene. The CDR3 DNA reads TGTGCCAGCAGTTACTCGACTTTATTGAACACTGAAGCTTTCTTT. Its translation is CASSYSTLLNTEAFF.

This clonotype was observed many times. Written as DNA, the CDR3 is TGCAGTGCAAGACTAGACACAGATACGCAGTATTTT. As protein: CSARLDTDTQYF. The genes are TRBV20-1 and TRBJ2-3; D perhaps matches TRBD2 (6 bases). The CDR3 runs to 12 residues. The V end lost 6 bases, the J end lost 2 bases, and 9 bases lay between the germline ends. The germline gives CDR1 DFQATT, CDR2 SNEGSKA (reference sequence).

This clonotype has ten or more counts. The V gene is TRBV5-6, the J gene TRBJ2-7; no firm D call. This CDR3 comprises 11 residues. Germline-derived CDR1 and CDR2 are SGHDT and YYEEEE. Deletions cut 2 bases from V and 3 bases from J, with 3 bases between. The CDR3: CASSLYYEQYF. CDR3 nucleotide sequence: TGTGCCAGCAGCTTATACTACGAGCAGTACTTC.

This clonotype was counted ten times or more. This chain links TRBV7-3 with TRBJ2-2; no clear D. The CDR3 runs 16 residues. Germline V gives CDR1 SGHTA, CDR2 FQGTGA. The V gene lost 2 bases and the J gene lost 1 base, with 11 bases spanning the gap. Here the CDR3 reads CASSLESDMNTGELFF. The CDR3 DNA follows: TGTGCCAGCAGCTTAGAATCCGATATGAACACCGGGGAGCTGTTTTTT.

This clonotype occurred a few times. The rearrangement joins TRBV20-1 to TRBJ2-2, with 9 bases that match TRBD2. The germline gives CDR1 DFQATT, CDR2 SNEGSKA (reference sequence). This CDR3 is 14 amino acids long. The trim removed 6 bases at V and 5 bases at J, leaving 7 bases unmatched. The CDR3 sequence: CSARLAGRTGELFF. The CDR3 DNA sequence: TGCAGTGCCCGGCTAGCGGGAAGGACCGGGGAGCTGTTTTTT.

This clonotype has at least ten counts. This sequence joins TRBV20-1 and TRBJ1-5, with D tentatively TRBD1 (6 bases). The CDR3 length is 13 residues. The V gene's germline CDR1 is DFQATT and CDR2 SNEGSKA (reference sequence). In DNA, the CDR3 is TGCAGCGCAACCGGACAGCTCGGGCAGCCCCAGCATTTT. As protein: CSATGQLGQPQHF.

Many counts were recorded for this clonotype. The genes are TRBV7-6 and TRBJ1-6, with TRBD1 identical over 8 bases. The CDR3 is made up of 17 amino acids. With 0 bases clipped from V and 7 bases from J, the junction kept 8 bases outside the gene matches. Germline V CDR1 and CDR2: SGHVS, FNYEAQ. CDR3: CASSLAPQGQGNSPLHF. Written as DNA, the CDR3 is TGTGCCAGCAGCTTAGCCCCTCAAGGACAGGGCAATTCACCCCTCCACTTT.

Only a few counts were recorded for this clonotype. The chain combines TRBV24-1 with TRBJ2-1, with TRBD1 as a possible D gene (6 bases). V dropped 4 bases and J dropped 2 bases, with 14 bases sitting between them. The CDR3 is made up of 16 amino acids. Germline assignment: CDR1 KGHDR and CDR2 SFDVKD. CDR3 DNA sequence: TGTGCCACCAGTGACTCGCTCCGGGACACCTACAATGAGCAGTTCTTC. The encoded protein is CATSDSLRDTYNEQFF.

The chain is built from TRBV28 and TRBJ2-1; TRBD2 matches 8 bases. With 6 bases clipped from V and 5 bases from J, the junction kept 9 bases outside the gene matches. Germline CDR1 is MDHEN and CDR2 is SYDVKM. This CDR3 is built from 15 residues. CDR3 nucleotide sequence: TGTGCCAGCAGGCCCCAACCGGGACTAGACAATGAGCAGTTCTTC. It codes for CASRPQPGLDNEQFF.

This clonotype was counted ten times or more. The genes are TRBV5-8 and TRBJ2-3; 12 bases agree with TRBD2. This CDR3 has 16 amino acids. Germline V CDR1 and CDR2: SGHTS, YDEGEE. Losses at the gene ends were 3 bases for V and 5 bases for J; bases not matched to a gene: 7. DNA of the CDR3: TGTGCCAGCAGCTGGGCTAGCGGGAGGGCTGGAGATACGCAGTATTTT. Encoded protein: CASSWASGRAGDTQYF.